This entry is about one T cell receptor (beta chain). Only in-frame clones appear in the TCRdb table, and some are missing; sequencing was by immunoSEQ multiplex PCR. The repertoire holds some 50,000 clones, with around 83% as singletons. CDR3 length: 14 residues. The V end was cut by 0 bases, the J end by 4 bases, with 9 bases between. The germline V gene has CDR1 SEHNR and CDR2 FQNEAQ (reference sequence). The data were taken from a study of blood T cell repertoires in COVID-19. This sequence joins TRBV7-9 and TRBJ1-2; maybe TRBD1 (6 bases). Material for sequencing was peripheral blood. This sequence was found in a man in his fifties with acute or convalescent COVID-19. The CDR3 sequence: CASSLAGATYGYTF. The CDR3 DNA is TGTGCCAGCAGCTTAGCGGGGGCTACCTATGGCTACACCTTC.